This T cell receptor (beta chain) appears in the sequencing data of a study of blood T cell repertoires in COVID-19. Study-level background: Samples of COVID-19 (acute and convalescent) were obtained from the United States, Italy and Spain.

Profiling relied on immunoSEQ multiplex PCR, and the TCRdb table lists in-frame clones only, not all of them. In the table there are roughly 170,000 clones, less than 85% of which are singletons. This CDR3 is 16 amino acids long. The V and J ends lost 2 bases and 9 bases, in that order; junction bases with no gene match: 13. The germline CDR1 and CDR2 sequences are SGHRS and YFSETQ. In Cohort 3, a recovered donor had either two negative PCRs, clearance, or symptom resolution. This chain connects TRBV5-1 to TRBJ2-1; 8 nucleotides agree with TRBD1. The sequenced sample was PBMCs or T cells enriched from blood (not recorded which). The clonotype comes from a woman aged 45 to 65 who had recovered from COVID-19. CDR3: CASSLMTGPQGAEQFF. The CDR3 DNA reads TGCGCCAGCAGCTTAATGACAGGACCCCAGGGGGCTGAGCAGTTCTTC. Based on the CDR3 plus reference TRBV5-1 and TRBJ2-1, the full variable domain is KAGVTQTPRYLIKTRGQQVTLSCSPISGHRSVSWYQQTPGQGLQFLFEYFSETQRNKGNFPGRFSGRQFSNSRSEMNVSTLELGDSALYLCASSLMTGPQGAEQFFGPGTRLTVL.